The 29 T cell receptor beta chains listed next were all sequenced from one sample in a study of blood T cells in healthy people across ages. The second PCR ran about 6 to 12 cycles with a sample-barcoded 5' primer and J-beta primers. TCRdb reanalysed the 5' RACE reads using MiXCR and keeps one entry per CDR3 protein. In the table there are around 1,800,000 distinct CDR3 sequences, 39% of which are singletons. Sequenced sample: blood. These receptors were taken from a human donor in good health.

The chain uses TRBV2 and TRBJ2-2, with 8 nucleotides matching TRBD2. Trimming took 3 bases from V and 4 from J; bases not matched to a gene: 4. The germline CDR1 and CDR2 sequences are SNHLY and FYNNEI. The CDR3 is 15 residues long. CDR3: CASSEGTRGTGELFF. DNA for the CDR3: TGTGCCAGCAGTGAGGGGACTAGAGGCACCGGGGAGCTGTTTTTT.

The rearrangement uses TRBV11-1 and TRBJ2-5, with a possible D match to TRBD1 (6 bases). Germline V gene lookup returns CDR1 SGHAT and CDR2 FQDESV (reference sequence). Between the trimmed V and J ends, which lost 4 bases and 2 bases, there was a span of 14 bases. This CDR3 spans 15 amino acids. CDR3: CASSSIATGQETQYF. Written as DNA, the CDR3 is TGTGCCAGCAGCTCGATCGCGACAGGACAAGAGACCCAGTACTTC.

This clonotype was counted only a few times. The chain carries TRBV10-3 and TRBJ2-3; D not resolved. V lost 7 bases and J lost 0, with 8 bases in between. The CDR3 loop spans 13 amino acids. CDR1 ENHRY and CDR2 SYGVKD come from the germline V gene. The CDR3 nucleotides are TGTGCCATCACTCCACGTAGCACAGATACGCAGTATTTT. It codes for CAITPRSTDTQYF.

This chain's CDR3 is CASSQDRPGTQYF. The CDR3 DNA reads as TGCGCCAGCAGCCAAGATCGGCCGGGCACGCAGTATTTT. The chain has TRBV4-1 and TRBJ2-3; D unclear. Per the germline V gene, CDR1 is MGHRA and CDR2 is YSYEKL. The V gene lost 0 bases and the J gene lost 9 bases, with 10 bases spanning the gap. The CDR3 is made up of 13 amino acids.

Turning to this clonotype: A much larger clone sits a single nucleotide away, making a read error possible. The V call is TRBV20-1, the J call TRBJ2-1, with D perhaps being TRBD1 or TRBD2 (5 bases each). Trimming removed 4 bases from V and 4 bases from J, with 14 bases in between. Germline V CDR1 and CDR2: DFQATT, SNEGSKA (reference sequence). The CDR3 is 14 amino acids. The CDR3 coding sequence is TGCAGTGCTATCGGGGACCGGAGTTACAATGAGCAGTTCTTC. It encodes CSAIGDRSYNEQFF.

V and J are TRBV20-1 and TRBJ1-4, with 8 bases aligning to TRBD1. Germline lookup yields CDR1 DFQATT and CDR2 SNEGSKA (reference sequence). After removal of 3 bases from V and 8 bases from J, the junction contained 11 bases not matched to a gene. CDR3 size: 15 residues. CDR3: CSARTGASVGEKLFF. DNA for the CDR3: TGCAGTGCTAGGACAGGGGCATCGGTAGGAGAAAAACTGTTTTTT.

V is TRBV29-1 and J is TRBJ1-1, with a possible D match to TRBD1 (5 bases). CDR3 length: 13 amino acids. Germline CDR1 SQVTM, CDR2 ANQGSEA. Trimming cost V 8 bases and J 3 bases, with 16 bases left between them. The CDR3, as DNA: TGCAGCTTCTCATTCGGGGGGGACACTGAAGCTTTCTTT. It is translated as CSFSFGGDTEAFF.

The rearrangement links TRBV3-1 to TRBJ1-1; unclear D gene. V was trimmed by 1 base and J by 4 bases, leaving 7 bases between them. Germline assignment: CDR1 LGHDT and CDR2 YNNKEL (reference sequence). This CDR3 comprises 13 residues. This CDR3 is CASSQGGCTEAFF. The CDR3 nucleotides are TGTGCCAGCAGCCAAGGAGGGTGCACTGAAGCTTTCTTT.

The chain links TRBV29-1 to TRBJ1-2; D remains ambiguous. The germline gives CDR1 SQVTM, CDR2 ANQGSEA. The germline V and J ends were trimmed by 6 bases and 3 bases, with 17 bases remaining between them. The length of the CDR3 is 14 residues. For the CDR3, the DNA is TGCAGCGTCCCCCGCGTTGACGGTGACTATGGCTACACCTTC. Translating gives CSVPRVDGDYGYTF.

V gene TRBV5-1 combines with J gene TRBJ2-1; 14 nucleotides align to TRBD2. Germline loops: CDR1 SGHRS, CDR2 YFSETQ. The CDR3 contains 17 residues. Trimming removed 0 bases from V and 6 bases from J; junction bases left unmatched: 5. The CDR3 sequence is CASSLGTSGGLINEQFF. CDR3 bases: TGCGCCAGCAGCTTGGGGACTAGCGGGGGGCTAATCAATGAGCAGTTCTTC.

CDR3 residues: CSAFEGVSPYEQYF. Written as DNA, the CDR3 is TGCAGTGCGTTTGAGGGAGTAAGCCCCTACGAGCAGTACTTC. The V and J genes are TRBV20-1 and TRBJ2-7; weak D call: TRBD2 (5 bases). The CDR3 sequence is 14 residues long. Germline CDR1 is DFQATT and CDR2 is SNEGSKA (reference sequence). V lost 6 bases to trimming and J lost 2 bases, with 17 bases between them.

The sample holds one count of this clonotype. The chain recombines TRBV20-1 with TRBJ2-4; TRBD1 agrees at 8 bases. The assigned J gene may be wrong: the sequence end matches TRBJ2-5 better. The CDR3 spans 12 residues. Germline values: CDR1 DFQATT, CDR2 SNEGSKA (reference sequence). The CDR3 bases are TGCAGTGCTTCGACAGGGGCGGAGACCCAGTACTTC. As protein: CSASTGAETQYF.

This clonotype appeared a few times. V gene TRBV7-9 combines with J gene TRBJ1-1; D is uncertain. CDR1 and CDR2 from the germline V gene are SEHNR and FQNEAQ (reference sequence). The CDR3 totals 9 residues. V dropped 3 bases and J dropped 11 bases, with 4 bases sitting between them. CDR3 bases: TGTGCCAGCAGCTTTCAGGCTTTCTTT. It encodes CASSFQAFF.

Only a few counts were recorded for this clonotype. This sequence joins TRBV12-3 or TRBV12-4 and TRBJ1-1; 7 positions agree with TRBD1. J lost 4 bases, V lost 6 bases, and 8 bases had no gene match. CDR3 length: 14 residues. Here the CDR3 DNA reads TGTGCCAGCAGCTCGACAGGGACGAGCACTGAAGCTTTCTTT. Encoded protein: CASSSTGTSTEAFF.

J is TRBJ2-1 and V is TRBV2, with D maybe TRBD1 (6 bases). Trimming removed 7 bases from V and 2 bases from J, with 18 bases in between. Germline CDR1 is SNHLY and CDR2 is FYNNEI. The CDR3 length is 16 residues. The CDR3 here is CASISYGGLTYNEQFF. CDR3 DNA: TGTGCCAGCATATCATATGGGGGCCTTACCTACAATGAGCAGTTCTTC. Full variable domain (rest looked up from reference TRBV2 and TRBJ2-1): EPEVTQTPSHQVTQMGQEVILRCVPISNHLYFYWYRQILGQKVEFLVSFYNNEISEKSEIFDDQFSVERPDGSNFTLKIRSTKLEDSAMYFCASISYGGLTYNEQFFGPGTRLTVL.

As concerns this clonotype: One end of the junction fails to match germline, which may point to a read error. This sequence joins TRBV7-2 and TRBJ2-1; possible D gene TRBD2, 6 bases. The CDR3 is made up of 18 amino acids. CDR1 is SGHTA and CDR2 is FQGNSA in the germline V gene. The CDR3 DNA follows: TGTGCCAGCAGCACACGTCCCAAGGGAGGAATGTCCTACGATGAGCAGTTCTTC. Its protein is CASSTRPKGGMSYDEQFF. Based on the CDR3 plus reference TRBV7-2 and TRBJ2-1, the full variable domain is GAGVSQSPSNKVTEKGKDVELRCDPISGHTALYWYRQSLGQGLEFLIYFQGNSAPDKSGLPSDRFSAERTGGSVSTLTIQRTQQEDSAVYLCASSTRPKGGMSYDEQFFGPGTRLTVL.

The chain carries TRBV25-1 and TRBJ1-1; D is perhaps TRBD1 (5 bases). CDR3 length: 13 amino acids. Germline lookup yields CDR1 MGHDK and CDR2 SYGVNS. V shed 4 bases and J shed 8 bases, with 14 bases lying between them. CDR3 sequence (DNA): TGTGCCAGCAGTGTCGAGAGGGGCCTCGAAGCTTTCTTT. It is translated as CASSVERGLEAFF.

The chain links TRBV20-1 to TRBJ1-5; D is perhaps TRBD1 (5 bases). V was trimmed by 0 bases and J by 10 bases, leaving 16 bases between them. From germline, CDR1 is DFQATT and CDR2 SNEGSKA (reference sequence). The CDR3 totals 14 residues. CDR3 DNA: TGCAGTGCTAGAGATCAGTACGTACAGGATCCCCAGCATTTT. This sequence encodes CSARDQYVQDPQHF.

This clonotype was seen a handful of times. The chain uses TRBV29-1 and TRBJ2-7; weak D call: TRBD1 (6 bases). V lost 5 bases and J lost 2, with 16 bases in between. Per germline, CDR1 SQVTM and CDR2 ANQGSEA. This CDR3 is 14 amino acids long. CDR3 residues: CSVRTSTGAYEQYF. The CDR3 nucleotides are TGCAGCGTTCGTACGTCGACAGGAGCCTACGAGCAGTACTTC.

This clonotype was picked up many times. The J gene is TRBJ2-1, the V gene TRBV20-1; D is ambiguous. CDR1 is DFQATT and CDR2 is SNEGSKA in the germline V gene (reference sequence). CDR3 length: 12 residues. V lost 0 bases and J 12 bases, leaving 12 bases between the germline ends. CDR3 region: CSARELAQRQFF. CDR3 nucleotide sequence: TGCAGTGCTAGAGAGTTGGCGCAGCGGCAGTTCTTC.

V and J are TRBV20-1 and TRBJ2-5, with 10 nucleotides matching TRBD2. Losses at the gene ends were 1 base for V and 4 bases for J; bases not matched to a gene: 3. Germline CDR1 reads DFQATT; CDR2 reads SNEGSKA (reference sequence). The CDR3 totals 14 residues. The CDR3 loop reads CSARVSGGPETQYF. The DNA of the CDR3 is TGCAGTGCTAGAGTTAGCGGGGGGCCAGAGACCCAGTACTTC.

The chain recombines TRBV25-1 with TRBJ2-3; weak D call: TRBD2 (6 bases). From germline, CDR1 is MGHDK and CDR2 SYGVNS. The CDR3 loop spans 15 amino acids. The V gene lost 1 base and the J gene lost 4 bases, with 12 bases spanning the gap. CDR3 DNA: TGTGCCAGCAGTGAATGGCGCAGGGAGGCAGATACGCAGTATTTT. Protein: CASSEWRREADTQYF.

The rearrangement joins TRBV3-1 to TRBJ2-5; 9 bases agree with TRBD2. The germline CDR1 and CDR2 sequences are LGHDT and YNNKEL (reference sequence). The J segment lost 4 bases and the V segment lost 1 base, leaving 4 bases of the junction unmatched. This CDR3 has 15 residues. The CDR3 coding sequence is TGTGCCAGCAGCCAAGGGCTAGCGGGGATAGAGACCCAGTACTTC. Translation: CASSQGLAGIETQYF.

The chain couples TRBV20-1 to TRBJ2-5; D unclear. Per the germline V gene, CDR1 is DFQATT and CDR2 is SNEGSKA (reference sequence). The CDR3 has 12 residues. V was trimmed by 5 bases and J by 1 base, leaving 8 bases between them. The CDR3 region has the DNA TGCAGTGCTGGCGACCTCCAAGAGACCCAGTACTTC. This codes for CSAGDLQETQYF.

The chain couples TRBV20-1 to TRBJ1-1; the D is unclear. Germline V CDR1 and CDR2: DFQATT, SNEGSKA (reference sequence). V dropped 4 bases and J dropped 9 bases, with 12 bases sitting between them. The CDR3 contains 11 residues. As DNA, the CDR3 is TGCAGTGCTAAACTCGGTGGGCAAGCTTTCTTT. This encodes CSAKLGGQAFF.

This clonotype appeared a few times. The chain uses TRBV10-3 and TRBJ2-1; D call uncertain. CDR1 is ENHRY, CDR2 SYGVKD, per germline. The CDR3 consists of 9 residues. The ends were cut back, 9 bases at V and 6 bases at J, with 3 bases in the middle. The CDR3 bases are TGTGCCATTTTCAATGAGCAGTTCTTC. Amino acids: CAIFNEQFF.

The CDR3 loop is CALDRGDYGYTF. CDR3 bases: TGTGCCCTTGACAGGGGAGACTATGGCTACACCTTC. The rearrangement joins TRBV7-2 to TRBJ1-2; TRBD1 agrees at 8 bases. Germline-derived CDR1 and CDR2 are SGHTA and FQGNSA. V lost 11 bases and J lost 3; bases outside the gene matches: 5. The CDR3 has 12 residues.

This clonotype has more than one count but fewer than ten. CDR3 sequence: CSVQMTGAYEQYF. CDR3 DNA sequence: TGCAGCGTCCAGATGACAGGGGCCTACGAGCAGTACTTC. This chain uses TRBV29-1 with TRBJ2-7; TRBD1 matches at 8 bases. Germline trimming cut 6 bases from V and 2 bases from J; bases unmatched to any gene: 6. CDR1 SQVTM and CDR2 ANQGSEA come from the germline V gene. There are 13 residues in the CDR3.

Only a few counts were recorded for this clonotype. This chain connects TRBV29-1 to TRBJ1-2; no definite D call. Per germline, CDR1 SQVTM and CDR2 ANQGSEA. The germline V and J ends were trimmed by 5 bases and 3 bases, with 1 base remaining between them. CDR3 length: 9 residues. CDR3 DNA: TGCAGCGTTTACTATGGCTACACCTTC. Encoded protein: CSVYYGYTF.